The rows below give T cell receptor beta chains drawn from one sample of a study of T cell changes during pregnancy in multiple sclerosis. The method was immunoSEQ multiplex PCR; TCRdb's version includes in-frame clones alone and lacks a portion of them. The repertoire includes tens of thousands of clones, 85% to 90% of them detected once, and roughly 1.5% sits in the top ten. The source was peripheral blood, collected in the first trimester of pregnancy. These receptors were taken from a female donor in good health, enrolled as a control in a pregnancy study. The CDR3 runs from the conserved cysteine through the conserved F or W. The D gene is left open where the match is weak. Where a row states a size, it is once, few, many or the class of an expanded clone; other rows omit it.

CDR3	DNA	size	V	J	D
CASSLEAQKSGQETQYF	TGTGCTAGCAGCTTAGAAGCTCAGAAGAGCGGTCAAGAGACCCAGTACTTC	.	TRBV7-7	TRBJ2-5	.
CASSLGTGGNEQFF	TGTGCCAGCAGCTTAGGGACAGGGGGGAATGAGCAGTTCTTC	.	TRBV11-2	TRBJ2-1	TRBD1
CASSSPLREYEQYF	TGTGCCAGCAGCTCCCCCCTCAGGGAATACGAGCAGTACTTC	.	TRBV7-9	TRBJ2-7	.
CASRREGGAYEQYF	TGTGCCAGCAGGAGAGAGGGGGGGGCCTACGAGCAGTACTTC	.	TRBV27	TRBJ2-7	.
CASSLSEGRNTEAFF	TGTGCCAGCAGTTTATCGGAGGGTAGGAACACTGAAGCTTTCTTT	few	TRBV27	TRBJ1-1	.
CASNQAMNTEAFF	TGTGCCAGCAATCAGGCTATGAACACTGAAGCTTTCTTT	.	TRBV28	TRBJ1-1	.
CASSRFGLAGGAQETQYF	TGTGCCAGTAGTAGATTCGGACTAGCGGGAGGGGCGCAAGAGACCCAGTACTTC	.	TRBV19	TRBJ2-5	TRBD2
CASGLNLRSYEQYF	TGTGCTAGTGGTTTGAATCTCCGGAGCTACGAGCAGTACTTC	.	TRBV12-5	TRBJ2-7	.
CASGGSGGLGTDTQYF	TGTGCCAGCGGAGGTAGCGGGGGGCTAGGGACAGATACGCAGTATTTT	.	TRBV2	TRBJ2-3	TRBD2
CAISVSLAGGSGANVLTF	TGTGCCATCAGTGTTTCTCTAGCGGGGGGGTCTGGGGCCAACGTCCTGACTTTC	.	TRBV10-3	TRBJ2-6	TRBD2
CASSSLAGVAKNIQYF	TGTGCCAGTAGTAGCTTAGCGGGGGTAGCCAAAAACATTCAGTACTTC	few	TRBV19	TRBJ2-4	TRBD2
CASSRAGGGNTEAFF	TGCGCCAGCAGCCGAGCGGGGGGCGGGAACACTGAAGCTTTCTTT	.	TRBV4-1	TRBJ1-1	.
CSVDGLAGHEQFF	TGCAGCGTTGATGGGCTAGCGGGCCATGAGCAGTTCTTC	.	TRBV29-1	TRBJ2-1	TRBD2
CASSLRKGGKTNEKLFF	TGTGCCAGCAGCTTACGAAAGGGGGGGAAAACTAATGAAAAACTGTTTTTT	.	TRBV7-9	TRBJ1-4	.
CSALLGNTF	TGCAGTGCCCTCCTCGGGAACACCTTC	.	TRBV20-1	TRBJ1-2	.